The rows below give T cell receptor beta chains drawn from one sample of a study of T-cell reconstitution after alpha-beta-depleted transplantation in children. TCRdb itself ran the PCR reads through MiXCR, one entry per CDR3 protein. The data show 250,000 to 300,000 distinct CDR3 sequences, with nearly 8% seen just once and about 8.2% held by the top ten. The sequencing here drew on peripheral blood, taken 360 days after TCRalphabeta/CD19-depleted stem cell transplant. All receptors come from a female patient younger than 10 who had a stem cell transplant for Fanconi anemia, so the T cells may come from the graft donor. Both conserved end residues are part of each CDR3. D genes are given only for firm matches. The size entry is marked missing in some rows and otherwise reads once, few, many or a size class.

D	J	size	V	CDR3	DNA
NA	TRBJ2-1	many	TRBV24-1	CATRSSYNEQFF	TGTGCCACCCGAAGCTCCTACAATGAGCAGTTCTTC
NA	TRBJ1-6	many	TRBV6-6	CASTLSYNSPLHF	TGTGCCAGCACTCTCTCCTATAATTCACCCCTCCACTTT
TRBD2	TRBJ2-1	many	TRBV11-1	CASRTSGRKDEQFF	TGTGCCAGCAGAACTAGCGGGAGAAAGGATGAGCAGTTCTTC
NA	TRBJ2-5	few	TRBV6-2/TRBV6-3	CASSYSRVVQETQYF	TGTGCCAGCAGTTACTCGAGGGTAGTCCAAGAGACCCAGTACTTC
NA	TRBJ2-5	many	TRBV7-9	CASRQGGKETQYF	TGTGCCAGCAGGCAGGGTGGTAAAGAGACCCAGTACTTC
NA	TRBJ2-3	many	TRBV12-3/TRBV12-4	CASSFRGELTDTQYF	TGTGCCAGCAGTTTCAGGGGGGAACTCACAGATACGCAGTATTTT
NA	TRBJ1-3	NA	TRBV28	CASSQGRNAGTIYF	TGTGCCAGCAGCCAGGGGCGGAACGCGGGCACCATATATTTT
NA	TRBJ2-7	many	TRBV6-2/TRBV6-3	CASSYSTSREQYF	TGTGCCAGCAGTTACTCGACTAGTCGCGAGCAGTACTTC
NA	TRBJ2-2	many	TRBV15	CATSRVRTGELFF	TGTGCCACCAGCAGAGTGAGAACCGGGGAGCTGTTTTTT
TRBD2	TRBJ2-5	many	TRBV4-2	CASSQVRSGEYQETQYF	TGTGCCAGCAGCCAAGTGAGGAGCGGGGAGTACCAAGAGACCCAGTACTTC
NA	TRBJ2-5	NA	TRBV3-1	CASSRGPETQYF	TGTGCCAGCAGTCGCGGACCAGAGACCCAGTACTTC
NA	TRBJ2-3	many	TRBV5-4	CASSLDSGTDTQYF	TGTGCCAGCAGCTTGGACAGCGGCACAGATACGCAGTATTTT
TRBD1	TRBJ1-2	few	TRBV11-1	CASSFSDFRTGADYGYTF	TGTGCCAGCAGCTTCTCCGATTTTAGGACAGGGGCAGACTATGGCTACACCTTC
NA	TRBJ1-1	many	TRBV11-2	CASSPIRGPREGTEAFF	TGTGCCAGCAGCCCAATTAGAGGTCCGAGGGAGGGGACTGAAGCTTTCTTT
TRBD2	TRBJ2-5	NA	TRBV5-1	CASSFLLAGDKETQYF	TGCGCCAGCAGCTTCCTACTAGCGGGGGATAAAGAGACCCAGTACTTC
NA	TRBJ1-4	few	TRBV7-7	CASSPSGTAEKLFF	TGTGCCAGCAGCCCCTCGGGGACGGCGGAAAAACTGTTTTTT
TRBD2	TRBJ2-3	few	TRBV4-3	CASSPRSGGAPTQYF	TGCGCCAGCAGCCCGAGAAGCGGGGGGGCCCCTACGCAGTATTTT
NA	TRBJ1-2	NA	TRBV2	CASSSPDWDGYTF	TGTGCCAGCAGCTCCCCGGACTGGGATGGCTACACCTTC
TRBD2	TRBJ2-1	few	TRBV9	CASSARRTSGGAKQFF	TGTGCCAGCAGCGCCCGACGGACTAGCGGGGGGGCCAAGCAGTTCTTC
NA	TRBJ2-2	many	TRBV29-1	CSVSPSTGELFF	TGCAGCGTTTCTCCCAGCACCGGGGAGCTGTTTTTT
NA	TRBJ1-1	NA	TRBV5-1	CASSGGTVNTEAFF	TGCGCCAGCAGCGGCGGGACGGTGAACACTGAAGCTTTCTTT
NA	TRBJ2-5	many	TRBV29-1	CSAEEETQYF	TGCAGCGCCGAAGAAGAGACCCAGTACTTC
TRBD2	TRBJ2-3	many	TRBV9	CASSGTSGGHTQYF	TGTGCCAGCAGCGGGACTAGCGGGGGTCATACGCAGTATTTT
TRBD2	TRBJ2-5	NA	TRBV3-1	CASSQEVRTRKGTQYF	TGTGCCAGCAGCCAAGAGGTTAGGACTAGGAAGGGGACCCAGTACTTC
TRBD1	TRBJ1-1	NA	TRBV12-5	CASGSGQGGTEAFF	TGTGCTAGTGGCTCGGGACAGGGTGGGACTGAAGCTTTCTTT
NA	TRBJ2-3	many	TRBV28	CASHINPFASLLSGTDTQYF	TGTGCCAGTCACATTAACCCATTCGCAAGTTTGCTAAGCGGCACAGATACGCAGTATTTT